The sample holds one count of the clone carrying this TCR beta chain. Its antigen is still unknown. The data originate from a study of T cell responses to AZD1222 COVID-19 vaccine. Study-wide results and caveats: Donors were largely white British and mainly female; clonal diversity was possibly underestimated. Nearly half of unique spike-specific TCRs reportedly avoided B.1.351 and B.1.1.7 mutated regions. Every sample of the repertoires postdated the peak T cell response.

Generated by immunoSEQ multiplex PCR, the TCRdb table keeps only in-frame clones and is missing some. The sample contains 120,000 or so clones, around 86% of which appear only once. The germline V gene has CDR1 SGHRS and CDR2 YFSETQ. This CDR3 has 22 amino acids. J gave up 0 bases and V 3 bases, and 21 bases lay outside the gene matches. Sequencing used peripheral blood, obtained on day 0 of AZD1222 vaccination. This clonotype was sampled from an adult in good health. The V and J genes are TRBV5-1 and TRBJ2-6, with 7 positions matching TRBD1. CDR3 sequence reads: CASSSIPGQHPRGDSGANVLTF. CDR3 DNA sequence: TGCGCCAGCAGCTCGATTCCGGGACAGCACCCACGAGGGGACTCTGGGGCCAACGTCCTGACTTTC.